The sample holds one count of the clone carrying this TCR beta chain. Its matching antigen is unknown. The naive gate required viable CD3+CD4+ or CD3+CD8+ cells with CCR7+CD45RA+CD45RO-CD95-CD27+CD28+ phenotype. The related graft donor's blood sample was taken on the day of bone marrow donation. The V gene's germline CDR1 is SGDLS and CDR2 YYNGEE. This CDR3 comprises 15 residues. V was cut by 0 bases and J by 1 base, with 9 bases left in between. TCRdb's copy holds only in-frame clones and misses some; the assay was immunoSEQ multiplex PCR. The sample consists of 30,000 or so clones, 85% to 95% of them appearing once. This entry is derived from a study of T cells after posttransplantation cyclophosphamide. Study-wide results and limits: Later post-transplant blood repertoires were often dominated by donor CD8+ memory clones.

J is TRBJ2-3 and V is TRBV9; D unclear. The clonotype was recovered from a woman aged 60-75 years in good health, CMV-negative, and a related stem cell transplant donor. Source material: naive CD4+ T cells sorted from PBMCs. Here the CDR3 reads CASSVELLGTDTQYF. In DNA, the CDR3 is TGTGCCAGCAGCGTAGAACTGCTTGGCACAGATACGCAGTATTTT.